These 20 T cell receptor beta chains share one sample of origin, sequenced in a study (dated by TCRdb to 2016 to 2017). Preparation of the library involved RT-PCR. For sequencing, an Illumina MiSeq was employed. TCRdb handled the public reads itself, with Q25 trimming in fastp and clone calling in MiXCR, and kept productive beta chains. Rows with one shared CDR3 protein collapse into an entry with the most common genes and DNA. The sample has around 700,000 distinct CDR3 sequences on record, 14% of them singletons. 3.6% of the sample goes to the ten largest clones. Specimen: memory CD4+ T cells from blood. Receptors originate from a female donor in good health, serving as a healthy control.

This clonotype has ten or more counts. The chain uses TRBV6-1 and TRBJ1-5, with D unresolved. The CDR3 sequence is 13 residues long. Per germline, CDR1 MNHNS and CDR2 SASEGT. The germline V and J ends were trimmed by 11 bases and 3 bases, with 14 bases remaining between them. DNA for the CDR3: TGTGCCGGTCGCCTGGACGACAATCAGCCCCAGCATTTT. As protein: CAGRLDDNQPQHF.

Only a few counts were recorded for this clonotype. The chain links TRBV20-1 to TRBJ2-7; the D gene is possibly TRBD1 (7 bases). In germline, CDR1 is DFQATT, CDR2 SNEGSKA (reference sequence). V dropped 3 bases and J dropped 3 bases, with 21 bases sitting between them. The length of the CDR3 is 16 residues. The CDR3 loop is CSASFRGAMGVYEQYF. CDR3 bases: TGCAGTGCTAGTTTCAGGGGGGCGATGGGGGTCTACGAGCAGTACTTC.

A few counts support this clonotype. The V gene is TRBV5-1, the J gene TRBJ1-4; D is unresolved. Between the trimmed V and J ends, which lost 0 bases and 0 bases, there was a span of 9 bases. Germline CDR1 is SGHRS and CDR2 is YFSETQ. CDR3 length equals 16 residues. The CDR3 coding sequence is TGCGCCAGCAGCTTGGATCTCAGCGCAACTAATGAAAAACTGTTTTTT. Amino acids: CASSLDLSATNEKLFF.

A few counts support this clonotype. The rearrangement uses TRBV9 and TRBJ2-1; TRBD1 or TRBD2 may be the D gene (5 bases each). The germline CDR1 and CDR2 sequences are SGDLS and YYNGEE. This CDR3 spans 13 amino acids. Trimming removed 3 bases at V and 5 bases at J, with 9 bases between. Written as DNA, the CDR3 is TGTGCCAGCAGCGAGGGACCAAACAATGAGCAGTTCTTC. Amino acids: CASSEGPNNEQFF. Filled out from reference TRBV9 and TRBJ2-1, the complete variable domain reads DSGVTQTPKHLITATGQRVTLRCSPRSGDLSVYWYQQSLDQGLQFLIQYYNGEERAKGNILERFSAQQFPDLHSELNLSSLELGDSALYFCASSEGPNNEQFFGPGTRLTVL.

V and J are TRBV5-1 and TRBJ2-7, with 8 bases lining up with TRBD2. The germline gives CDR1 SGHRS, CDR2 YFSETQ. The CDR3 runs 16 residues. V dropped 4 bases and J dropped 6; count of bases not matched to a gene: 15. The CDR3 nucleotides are TGCGCCAGCAGCCTAAATAGCGGGGCCTCTGCAGGCGAGCAGTACTTC. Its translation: CASSLNSGASAGEQYF.

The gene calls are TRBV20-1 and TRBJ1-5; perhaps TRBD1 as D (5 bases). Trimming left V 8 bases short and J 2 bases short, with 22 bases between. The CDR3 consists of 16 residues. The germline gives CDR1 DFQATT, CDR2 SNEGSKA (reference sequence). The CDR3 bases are TGCAGTAGACAAGTGCAGGGCGATTATGGCAATCAGCCCCAGCATTTT. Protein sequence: CSRQVQGDYGNQPQHF.

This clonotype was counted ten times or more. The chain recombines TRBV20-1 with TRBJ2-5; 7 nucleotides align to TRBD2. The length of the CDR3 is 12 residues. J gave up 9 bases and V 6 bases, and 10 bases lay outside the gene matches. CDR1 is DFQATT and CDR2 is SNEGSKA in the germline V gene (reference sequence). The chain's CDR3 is CSAPRASGAQYF. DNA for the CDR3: TGCAGTGCCCCTAGGGCTAGCGGAGCCCAGTACTTC.

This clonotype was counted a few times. The CDR3 bases are TGTGCCAGCAGTCCGTCCGGGACACCCGAGTATAGCAATCAGCCCCAGCATTTT. Translated, it gives CASSPSGTPEYSNQPQHF. The chain is built from TRBV27 and TRBJ1-5; D is perhaps TRBD1 (6 bases). Germline CDR1 reads MNHEY; CDR2 reads SMNVEV (reference sequence). This CDR3 region has 18 residues. The ends were cut back, 5 bases at V and 0 bases at J, with 20 bases in the middle.

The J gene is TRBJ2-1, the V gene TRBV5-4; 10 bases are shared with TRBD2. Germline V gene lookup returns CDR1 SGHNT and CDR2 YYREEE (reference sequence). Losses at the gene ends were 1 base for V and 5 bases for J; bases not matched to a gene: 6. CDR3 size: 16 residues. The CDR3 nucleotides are TGTGCCAGCAGCTTGTCCGCTAGCGGGAGAAACAATGAGCAGTTCTTC. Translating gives CASSLSASGRNNEQFF.

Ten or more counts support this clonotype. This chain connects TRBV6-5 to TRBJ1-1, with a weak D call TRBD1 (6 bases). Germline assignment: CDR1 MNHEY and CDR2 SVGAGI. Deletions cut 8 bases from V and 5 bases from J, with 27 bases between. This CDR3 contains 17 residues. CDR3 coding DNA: TGTGCCAGCTATCGGGGACGAGGGGGGGCCCCCGGTACTGAAGCTTTCTTT. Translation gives CASYRGRGGAPGTEAFF.

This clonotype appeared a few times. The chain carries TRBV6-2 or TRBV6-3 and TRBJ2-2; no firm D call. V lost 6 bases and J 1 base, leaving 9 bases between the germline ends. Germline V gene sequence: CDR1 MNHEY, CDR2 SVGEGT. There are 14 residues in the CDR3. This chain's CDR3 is CASSPYENTGELFF. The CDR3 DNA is TGTGCCAGCAGCCCCTATGAGAACACCGGGGAGCTGTTTTTT.

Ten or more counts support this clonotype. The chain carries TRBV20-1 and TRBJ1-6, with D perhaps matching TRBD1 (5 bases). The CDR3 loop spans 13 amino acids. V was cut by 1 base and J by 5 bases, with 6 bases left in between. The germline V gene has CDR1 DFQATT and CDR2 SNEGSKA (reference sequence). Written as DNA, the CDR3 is TGCAGTGCTAGAGTGGGGGATAATTCACCCCTCCACTTT. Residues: CSARVGDNSPLHF.

The CDR3 region has the DNA TGTGCCAGCAGTTTAACGGCTGGGCGAGAAGAGCAGTACTTC. Translating gives CASSLTAGREEQYF. V usage is TRBV28 and J usage is TRBJ2-7; D gene uncertain. The CDR3 consists of 14 residues. Germline CDR1 and CDR2: MDHEN and SYDVKM. The ends were cut back, 2 bases at V and 7 bases at J, with 15 bases in the middle.

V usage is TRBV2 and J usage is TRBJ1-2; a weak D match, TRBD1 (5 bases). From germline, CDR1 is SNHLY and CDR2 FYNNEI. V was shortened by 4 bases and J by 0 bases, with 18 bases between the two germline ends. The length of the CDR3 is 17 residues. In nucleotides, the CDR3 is TGTGCCAGCAGTGCCGGGGGAAGAGGCCTTACTAACTATGGCTACACCTTC. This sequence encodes CASSAGGRGLTNYGYTF.

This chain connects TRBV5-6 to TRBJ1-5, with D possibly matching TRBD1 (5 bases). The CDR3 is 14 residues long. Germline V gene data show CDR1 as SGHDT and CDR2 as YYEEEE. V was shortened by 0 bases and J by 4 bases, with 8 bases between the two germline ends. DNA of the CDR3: TGTGCCAGCAGCTTGGTGGGGCGGAATCAGCCCCAGCATTTT. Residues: CASSLVGRNQPQHF.

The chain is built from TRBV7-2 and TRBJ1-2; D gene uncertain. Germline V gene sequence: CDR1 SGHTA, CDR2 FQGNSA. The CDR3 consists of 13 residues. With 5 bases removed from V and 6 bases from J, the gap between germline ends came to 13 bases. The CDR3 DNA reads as TGTGCCAGCAGCATCAAGCTTCTCGATGGCTACACCTTC. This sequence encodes CASSIKLLDGYTF.

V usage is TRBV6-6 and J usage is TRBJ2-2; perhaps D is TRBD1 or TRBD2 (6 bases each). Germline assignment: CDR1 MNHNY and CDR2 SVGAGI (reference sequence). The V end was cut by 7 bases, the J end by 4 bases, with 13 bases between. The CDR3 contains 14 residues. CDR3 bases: TGTGCCAGCAAGGAGGGGGTTCGCACCGGGGAGCTGTTTTTT. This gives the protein CASKEGVRTGELFF.

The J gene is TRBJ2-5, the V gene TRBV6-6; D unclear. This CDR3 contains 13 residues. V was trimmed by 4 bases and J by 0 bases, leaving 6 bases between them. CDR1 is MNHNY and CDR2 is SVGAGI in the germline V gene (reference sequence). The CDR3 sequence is CASSWINQETQYF. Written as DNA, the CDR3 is TGTGCCAGCAGTTGGATTAACCAAGAGACCCAGTACTTC.

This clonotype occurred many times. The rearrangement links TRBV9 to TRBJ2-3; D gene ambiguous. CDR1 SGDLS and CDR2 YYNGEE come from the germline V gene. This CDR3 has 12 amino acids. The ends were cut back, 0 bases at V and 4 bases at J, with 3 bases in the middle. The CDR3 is CASSVEPDTQYF. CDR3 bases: TGTGCCAGCAGCGTAGAGCCAGATACGCAGTATTTT.

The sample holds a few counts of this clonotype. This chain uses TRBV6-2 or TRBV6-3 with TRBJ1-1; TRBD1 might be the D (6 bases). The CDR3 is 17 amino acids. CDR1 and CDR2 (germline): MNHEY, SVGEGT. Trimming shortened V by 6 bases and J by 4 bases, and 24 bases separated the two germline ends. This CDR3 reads CASRTPEYRAGPTEAFF. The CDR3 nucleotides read TGTGCCAGCAGAACACCGGAATACAGGGCGGGTCCCACTGAAGCTTTCTTT.